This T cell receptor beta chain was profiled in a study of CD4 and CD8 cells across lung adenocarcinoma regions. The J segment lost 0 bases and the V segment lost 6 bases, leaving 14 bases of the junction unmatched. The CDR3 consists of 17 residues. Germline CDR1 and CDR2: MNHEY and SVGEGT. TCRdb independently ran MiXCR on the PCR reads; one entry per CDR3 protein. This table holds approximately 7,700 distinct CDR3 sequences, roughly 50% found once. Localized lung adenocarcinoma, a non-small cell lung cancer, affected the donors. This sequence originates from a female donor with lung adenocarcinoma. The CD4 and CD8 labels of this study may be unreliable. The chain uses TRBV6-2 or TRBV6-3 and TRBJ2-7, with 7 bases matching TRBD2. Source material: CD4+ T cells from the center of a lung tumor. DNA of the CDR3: TGTGCCAGCAGAACCGGGGCTGGGGGGGGGAGCTCCTACGAGCAGTACGTC. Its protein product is CASRTGAGGGSSYEQYV.